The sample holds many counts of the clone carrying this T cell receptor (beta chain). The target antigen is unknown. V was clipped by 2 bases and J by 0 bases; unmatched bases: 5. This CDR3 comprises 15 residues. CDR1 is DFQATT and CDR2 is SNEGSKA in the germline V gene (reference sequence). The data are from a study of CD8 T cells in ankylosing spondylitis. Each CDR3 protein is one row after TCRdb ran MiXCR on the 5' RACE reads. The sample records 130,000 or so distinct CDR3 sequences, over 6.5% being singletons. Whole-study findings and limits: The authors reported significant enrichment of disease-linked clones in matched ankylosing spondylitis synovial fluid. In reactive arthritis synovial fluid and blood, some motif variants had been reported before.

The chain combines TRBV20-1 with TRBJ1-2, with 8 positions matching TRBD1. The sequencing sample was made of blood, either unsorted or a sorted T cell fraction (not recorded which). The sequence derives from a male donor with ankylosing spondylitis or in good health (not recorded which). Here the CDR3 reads CSARFGQGANYGYTF. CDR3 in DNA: TGCAGTGCTAGATTCGGACAGGGAGCTAACTATGGCTACACCTTC.